This record concerns one T cell receptor (beta chain) sequence. Its antigen specificity is not known. It has no much larger one-base neighbor in the sample; base qualities were not kept. The data belong to a study of OX40 agonist ivuxolimab in advanced cancers. Regarding the complete study: The costimulatory receptor OX40 (CD134) was targeted by ivuxolimab, a fully human IgG2 agonistic monoclonal antibody. Intravenous ivuxolimab was administered to patients every 2 weeks at six dose levels: 0.01, 0.1, 0.3, 1.5, 3 and 10 mg/kg. Of the approximately 54 patients in dose escalation, some 20 had hepatocellular carcinoma, about 15 had melanoma, 9 had renal cell carcinoma and 9 had head and neck cancer. The dose-escalation cohort was 82.7% male with a mean age of roughly 62 years, ranging from about 20 to 85. Patients were allowed to have had prior anti-PD-1, anti-PD-L1 or anti-CTLA-4 therapy, and approximately 37% of the dose-escalation patients had been treated with checkpoint inhibitors. Partial responses were achieved by three dose-escalation patients, of whom one had hepatocellular carcinoma and two had cutaneous melanoma. The point of sequencing TCRbeta in the periphery was to test whether ivuxolimab changed TCR sequence diversity and drove clonal T-cell expansion. The paper describes the monotherapy dose-escalation part (N of about 47 patients) of the phase I trial of ivuxolimab.

What the authors observed across the whole study: After ivuxolimab, more expanded clones were found on average in CD8+ T cells than in CD4+ T cells. Low levels of normalized T-cell clonal expansion were also seen in some nonresponding patients. The antigen specificity of the clonally expanded peripheral T cells was not determined. In partial responders in the 0.1-3.0 mg/kg groups, normalized peripheral clonal expansion was found to be among the lowest, especially among CD8+ T cells. At doses from 0.1 to 3.0 mg/kg, clonal expansion was seen in both CD4+ and CD8+ blood T cells between baseline and week 6.

The trial excluded patients who had a history of autoimmune disease or were on systemic immunosuppression. Peripheral blood for TCR sequencing was drawn from every dose cohort at baseline, at cycle 4 day 1 and at cycle 7 day 1. Samples came from an open-label, multicenter, first-in-human phase I dose-escalation trial of ivuxolimab. The trial enrolled adults with locally advanced or metastatic head and neck squamous cell, hepatocellular, melanoma or renal cell carcinoma. CD4+ and CD8+ T cells were sorted separately from peripheral blood before TCR sequencing. To sequence the TCRbeta CDR3 region, genomic DNA was isolated from the sorted cells. The immunoSEQ Assay was used to sequence the TCRbeta CDR3 regions. TCRdb took this table from immuneACCESS and kept in-frame rearrangements with V and J called. Such tables lack part of the clones; where checked against another copy, unresolved V genes explain under half of the gap, and the rest is unexplained. In all, the sample holds about 80,000 clones, and 80% to 95% of those were seen once. Clones ranked in the top ten supply about 0.32% of the sample.

The sequences come from CD4+ or CD8+ T cells sorted from blood, collected in a trial of the OX40 agonist ivuxolimab. This receptor was identified in an adult with an advanced solid tumor such as melanoma, head and neck, liver or kidney cancer.

CDR3 loop: CAITSAGAGMNTEAFF. At the DNA level, the sequence is TGTGCCATCACCTCCGCCGGGGCGGGGATGAACACTGAAGCTTTCTTT. The sequence is built from TRBV10-3 and TRBJ1-1; TRBD1 is possibly the D segment (5 matching bases). Spanning cysteine to phenylalanine, the CDR3 consists of 16 amino acids. Just CDR3 DNA is preserved here, 48 bases in frame from base 1. The germline V gene encodes CDR1 ENHRY and CDR2 SYGVKD. The V and J ends are trimmed by 7 bases and 0 bases, leaving 18 bases between them.